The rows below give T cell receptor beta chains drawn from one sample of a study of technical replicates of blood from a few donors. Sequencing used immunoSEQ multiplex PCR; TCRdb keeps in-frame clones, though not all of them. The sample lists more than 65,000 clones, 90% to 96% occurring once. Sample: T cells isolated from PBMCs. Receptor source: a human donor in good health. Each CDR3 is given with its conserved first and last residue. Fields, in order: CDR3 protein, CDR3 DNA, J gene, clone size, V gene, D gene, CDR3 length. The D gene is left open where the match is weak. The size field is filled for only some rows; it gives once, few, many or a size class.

CDR3aa: CASSDSPRDRGWEQYF
CDR3nt: TGTGCCAGCAGTGACTCCCCCCGGGACAGGGGTTGGGAGCAGTACTTC
j_gene: TRBJ2-7
abundance: .
v_gene: TRBV28
d_gene: TRBD1
len: 16

CDR3aa: CASSWIAGGTGELFF
CDR3nt: TGTGCCAGCAGCTGGATAGCGGGAGGGACCGGGGAGCTGTTTTTT
j_gene: TRBJ2-2
abundance: .
v_gene: TRBV5-4
d_gene: TRBD2
len: 15

CDR3aa: CASSEITGVEKLFF
CDR3nt: TGTGCCAGCAGTGAAATTACAGGGGTAGAAAAACTGTTTTTT
j_gene: TRBJ1-4
abundance: .
v_gene: TRBV6-1
d_gene: TRBD1
len: 14

CDR3aa: CASSLRGEGLNYGYTF
CDR3nt: TGTGCCAGCAGTTTAAGAGGGGAGGGACTTAACTATGGCTACACCTTC
j_gene: TRBJ1-2
abundance: once
v_gene: TRBV28
d_gene: .
len: 16

CDR3aa: CASSLRGQLEKLFF
CDR3nt: TGTGCCAGCAGTTTACGAGGACAACTTGAAAAACTGTTTTTT
j_gene: TRBJ1-4
abundance: once
v_gene: TRBV27
d_gene: .
len: 14

CDR3aa: CASKGRTKNIQYF
CDR3nt: TGTGCCAGCAAAGGGAGAACCAAAAACATTCAGTACTTC
j_gene: TRBJ2-4
abundance: .
v_gene: TRBV7-9
d_gene: .
len: 13

CDR3aa: CASSPVAPITDTQYF
CDR3nt: TGTGCCAGCAGTCCAGTAGCGCCTATCACAGATACGCAGTATTTT
j_gene: TRBJ2-3
abundance: .
v_gene: TRBV28
d_gene: .
len: 15

CDR3aa: CASSKGGLQETQYF
CDR3nt: TGTGCCAGCAGTAAAGGGGGACTACAAGAGACCCAGTACTTC
j_gene: TRBJ2-5
abundance: .
v_gene: TRBV6-5
d_gene: .
len: 14

CDR3aa: CASRTGLHNEQFF
CDR3nt: TGTGCCAGCAGGACGGGACTTCACAATGAGCAGTTCTTC
j_gene: TRBJ2-1
abundance: .
v_gene: TRBV6-1
d_gene: .
len: 13

CDR3aa: CASSLSGRAPGELFF
CDR3nt: TGTGCCAGCAGTCTTAGCGGGAGGGCCCCCGGGGAGCTGTTTTTT
j_gene: TRBJ2-2
abundance: once
v_gene: TRBV27
d_gene: TRBD2
len: 15

CDR3aa: CASSPLAGAYNEQFF
CDR3nt: TGTGCCAGCAGCCCACTAGCGGGAGCCTACAATGAGCAGTTCTTC
j_gene: TRBJ2-1
abundance: .
v_gene: TRBV27
d_gene: TRBD2
len: 15

CDR3aa: CASTVDMGGSGYTF
CDR3nt: TGTGCCAGTACAGTAGACATGGGGGGGAGTGGCTACACCTTC
j_gene: TRBJ1-2
abundance: .
v_gene: TRBV19
d_gene: .
len: 14

CDR3aa: CASSKDRAGNTIYF
CDR3nt: TGTGCCAGCAGCAAAGACAGAGCTGGAAACACCATATATTTT
j_gene: TRBJ1-3
abundance: .
v_gene: TRBV11-2
d_gene: .
len: 14

CDR3aa: CASSLQANYGYTF
CDR3nt: TGTGCCAGCAGTTTGCAGGCTAACTATGGCTACACCTTC
j_gene: TRBJ1-2
abundance: once
v_gene: TRBV27
d_gene: .
len: 13

CDR3aa: CSVAQDYYEQYF
CDR3nt: TGCAGCGTTGCACAGGACTACTACGAGCAGTACTTC
j_gene: TRBJ2-7
abundance: .
v_gene: TRBV29-1
d_gene: .
len: 12

CDR3aa: CATAGTGASEQYF
CDR3nt: TGTGCCACCGCCGGGACAGGGGCGTCCGAGCAGTACTTC
j_gene: TRBJ2-7
abundance: .
v_gene: TRBV27
d_gene: TRBD1
len: 13

CDR3aa: CASSFISGRGDNEQFF
CDR3nt: TGCGCCAGCAGCTTCATTAGCGGGAGAGGGGACAATGAGCAGTTCTTC
j_gene: TRBJ2-1
abundance: .
v_gene: TRBV5-1
d_gene: TRBD2
len: 16

CDR3aa: CASSSGLHNEQFF
CDR3nt: TGTGCCAGCTCATCGGGACTTCACAATGAGCAGTTCTTC
j_gene: TRBJ2-1
abundance: .
v_gene: TRBV18
d_gene: .
len: 13

CDR3aa: CASSLDQAGGREQYF
CDR3nt: TGTGCCAGCAGCTTAGATCAGGCAGGGGGTAGGGAGCAGTACTTC
j_gene: TRBJ2-7
abundance: .
v_gene: TRBV11-2
d_gene: TRBD1
len: 15

CDR3aa: CASSWGPGNGVNEQFF
CDR3nt: TGTGCCAGCAGTTGGGGGCCCGGAAATGGTGTTAATGAGCAGTTCTTC
j_gene: TRBJ2-1
abundance: .
v_gene: TRBV27
d_gene: .
len: 16

CDR3aa: CAISVGRVQETQYF
CDR3nt: TGTGCCATCAGTGTAGGCAGGGTCCAAGAGACCCAGTACTTC
j_gene: TRBJ2-5
abundance: .
v_gene: TRBV10-3
d_gene: .
len: 14

CDR3aa: CASSPAGTSDSYEQYF
CDR3nt: TGTGCCAGCAGCCCTGCGGGGACTAGCGATTCCTACGAGCAGTACTTC
j_gene: TRBJ2-7
abundance: .
v_gene: TRBV12-1
d_gene: .
len: 16

CDR3aa: CASSLLAGEYEQYF
CDR3nt: TGTGCCAGCAGCTTACTAGCGGGAGAGTACGAGCAGTACTTC
j_gene: TRBJ2-7
abundance: .
v_gene: TRBV7-6
d_gene: TRBD2
len: 14

CDR3aa: CASSLAGGRNIQYF
CDR3nt: TGTGCCAGCAGCTTAGCGGGAGGGCGGAACATTCAGTACTTC
j_gene: TRBJ2-4
abundance: .
v_gene: TRBV6-5
d_gene: TRBD2
len: 14

CDR3aa: CASSQTGETGELFF
CDR3nt: TGTGCCAGCAGCCAAACAGGGGAGACCGGGGAGCTGTTTTTT
j_gene: TRBJ2-2
abundance: .
v_gene: TRBV4-2
d_gene: TRBD1
len: 14

CDR3aa: CATSRDTRGLAGGETQYF
CDR3nt: TGTGCCACCAGCAGAGATACCAGGGGACTAGCGGGAGGTGAGACCCAGTACTTC
j_gene: TRBJ2-5
abundance: .
v_gene: TRBV15
d_gene: TRBD2
len: 18

CDR3aa: CASSRSGTSLETQYF
CDR3nt: TGTGCCAGCAGCCGCTCCGGGACTAGCTTGGAGACCCAGTACTTC
j_gene: TRBJ2-5
abundance: .
v_gene: TRBV5-4
d_gene: TRBD2
len: 15

CDR3aa: CASSALTGPSYNEQFF
CDR3nt: TGTGCCAGCAGTGCGTTGACAGGGCCTTCCTACAATGAGCAGTTCTTC
j_gene: TRBJ2-1
abundance: once
v_gene: TRBV28
d_gene: TRBD1
len: 16

CDR3aa: CASSSVDRVTEAFF
CDR3nt: TGCGCCAGCAGCAGTGTAGACAGGGTAACTGAAGCTTTCTTT
j_gene: TRBJ1-1
abundance: once
v_gene: TRBV5-1
d_gene: TRBD1
len: 14

CDR3aa: CAWSAGTSGSSYNEQFF
CDR3nt: TGTGCCTGGAGTGCGGGTACTAGCGGGAGCTCCTACAATGAGCAGTTCTTC
j_gene: TRBJ2-1
abundance: .
v_gene: TRBV30
d_gene: TRBD2
len: 17

CDR3aa: CASSRPTSGLDTQYF
CDR3nt: TGTGCCAGCAGCCGCCCGACTAGCGGGCTAGATACGCAGTATTTT
j_gene: TRBJ2-3
abundance: .
v_gene: TRBV7-2
d_gene: TRBD2
len: 15

CDR3aa: CASSLALAGETQYF
CDR3nt: TGTGCCAGCAGCTTAGCACTAGCTGGGGAGACCCAGTACTTC
j_gene: TRBJ2-5
abundance: .
v_gene: TRBV7-6
d_gene: .
len: 14

CDR3aa: CASSRDRGYEQYF
CDR3nt: TGTGCCAGCAGTAGGGACAGGGGATACGAGCAGTACTTC
j_gene: TRBJ2-7
abundance: once
v_gene: TRBV6-4
d_gene: TRBD1
len: 13

CDR3aa: CASSVAGTYNEQFF
CDR3nt: TGTGCCAGCAGTGTTGCAGGGACATACAATGAGCAGTTCTTC
j_gene: TRBJ2-1
abundance: .
v_gene: TRBV2
d_gene: .
len: 14

CDR3aa: CASSLLANINTEAFF
CDR3nt: TGTGCCAGCAGTTTGTTGGCAAACATTAACACTGAAGCTTTCTTT
j_gene: TRBJ1-1
abundance: .
v_gene: TRBV27
d_gene: .
len: 15